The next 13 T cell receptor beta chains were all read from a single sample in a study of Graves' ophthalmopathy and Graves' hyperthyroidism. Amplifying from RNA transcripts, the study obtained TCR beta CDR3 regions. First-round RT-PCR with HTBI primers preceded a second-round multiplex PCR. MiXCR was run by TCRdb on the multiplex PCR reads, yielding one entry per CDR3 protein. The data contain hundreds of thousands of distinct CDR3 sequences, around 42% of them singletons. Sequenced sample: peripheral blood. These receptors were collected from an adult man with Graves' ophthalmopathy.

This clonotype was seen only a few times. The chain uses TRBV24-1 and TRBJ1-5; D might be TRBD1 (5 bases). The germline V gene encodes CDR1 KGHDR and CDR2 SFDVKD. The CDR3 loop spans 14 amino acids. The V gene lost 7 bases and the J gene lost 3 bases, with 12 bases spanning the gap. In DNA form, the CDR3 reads TGTGCCACCAGCCCTCCCGGGGCCAATCAGCCCCAGCATTTT. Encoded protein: CATSPPGANQPQHF.

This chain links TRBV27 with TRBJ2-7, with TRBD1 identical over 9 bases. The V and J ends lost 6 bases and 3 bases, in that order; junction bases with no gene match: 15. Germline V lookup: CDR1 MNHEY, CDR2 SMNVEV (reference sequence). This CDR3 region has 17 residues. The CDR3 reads CASRDGTGNNAFYEQYF. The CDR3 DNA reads TGTGCCAGCAGGGACGGGACAGGGAATAACGCGTTCTACGAGCAGTACTTC.

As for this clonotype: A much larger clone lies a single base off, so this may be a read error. In DNA, the CDR3 is TGTGCCAGCAGCTTGGGGATCTACGAGCAGTACTTC. The encoded protein is CASSLGIYEQYF. The chain employs TRBV5-6 and TRBJ2-7, with D uncertain. Germline lookup yields CDR1 SGHDT and CDR2 YYEEEE. The CDR3 extends over 12 amino acids. V lost 0 bases to trimming and J lost 3 bases, with 4 bases between them. The full variable domain, completed using reference TRBV5-6 and TRBJ2-7, is DAGVTQSPTHLIKTRGQQVTLRCSPKSGHDTVSWYQQALGQGPQFIFQYYEEEERQRGNFPDRFSGHQFPNYSSELNVNALLLGDSALYLCASSLGIYEQYFGPGTRLTVT.

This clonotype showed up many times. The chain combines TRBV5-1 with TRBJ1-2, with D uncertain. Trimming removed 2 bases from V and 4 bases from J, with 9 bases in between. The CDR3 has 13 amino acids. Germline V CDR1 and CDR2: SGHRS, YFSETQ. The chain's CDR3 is CASSLTDGYGYTF. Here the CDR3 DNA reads TGCGCCAGCAGCTTAACTGACGGCTATGGCTACACCTTC.

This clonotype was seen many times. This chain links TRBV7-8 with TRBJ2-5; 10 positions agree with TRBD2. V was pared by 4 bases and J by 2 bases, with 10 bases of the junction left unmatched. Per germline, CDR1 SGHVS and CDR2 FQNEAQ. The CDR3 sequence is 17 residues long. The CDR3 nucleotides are TGTGCCAGCAGCTACCCTAAGCGGGGGGGAAGGCAAGAGACCCAGTACTTC. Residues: CASSYPKRGGRQETQYF.

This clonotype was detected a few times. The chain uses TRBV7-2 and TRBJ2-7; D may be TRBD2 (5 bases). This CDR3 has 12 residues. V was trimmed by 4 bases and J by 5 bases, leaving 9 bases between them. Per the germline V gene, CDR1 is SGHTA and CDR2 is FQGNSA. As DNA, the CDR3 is TGTGCCAGCAGCTCTGGACTTAACGAGCAGTACTTC. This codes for CASSSGLNEQYF.

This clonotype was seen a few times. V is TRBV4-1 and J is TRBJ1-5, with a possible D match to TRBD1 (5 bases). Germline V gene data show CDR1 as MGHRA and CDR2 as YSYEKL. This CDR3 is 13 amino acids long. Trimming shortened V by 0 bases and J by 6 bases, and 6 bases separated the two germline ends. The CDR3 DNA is TGCGCCAGCAGCCAAGACAGGGTTCAGCCCCAGCATTTT. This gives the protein CASSQDRVQPQHF.

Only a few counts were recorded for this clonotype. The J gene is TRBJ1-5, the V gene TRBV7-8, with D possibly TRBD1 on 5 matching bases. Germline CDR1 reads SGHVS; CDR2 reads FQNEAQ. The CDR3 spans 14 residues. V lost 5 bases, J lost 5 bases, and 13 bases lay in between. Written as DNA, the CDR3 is TGTGCCAGCAGCCAAGGGGACGGCTATCAGCCCCAGCATTTT. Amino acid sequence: CASSQGDGYQPQHF.

This CDR3 reads CATFKGDLSGNTIYF. The CDR3 DNA is TGTGCCACCTTCAAAGGGGATCTCTCTGGAAACACCATATATTTT. The chain is built from TRBV6-5 and TRBJ1-3; weak D call: TRBD1 (5 bases). Germline CDR1 MNHEY, CDR2 SVGAGI. This CDR3 comprises 15 residues. The germline V and J ends were trimmed by 10 bases and 0 bases, with 16 bases remaining between them.

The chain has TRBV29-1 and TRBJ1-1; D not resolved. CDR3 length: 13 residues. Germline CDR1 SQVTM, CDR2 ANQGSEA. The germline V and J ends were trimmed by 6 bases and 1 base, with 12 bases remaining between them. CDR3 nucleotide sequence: TGCAGCGTATTGCAGACGGAGAACACTGAAGCTTTCTTT. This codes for CSVLQTENTEAFF. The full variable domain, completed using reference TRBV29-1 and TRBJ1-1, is SAVISQKPSRDICQRGTSLTIQCQVDSQVTMMFWYRQQPGQSLTLIATANQGSEATYESGFVIDKFPISRPNLTFSTLTVSNMSPEDSSIYLCSVLQTENTEAFFGQGTRLTVV.

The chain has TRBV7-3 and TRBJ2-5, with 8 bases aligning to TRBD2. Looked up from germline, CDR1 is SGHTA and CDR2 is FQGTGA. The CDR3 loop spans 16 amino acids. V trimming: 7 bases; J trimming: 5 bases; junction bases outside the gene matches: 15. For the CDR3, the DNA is TGTGCCAGCACCATTCTAGGACTAGCTGGAGGGGAGACCCAGTACTTC. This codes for CASTILGLAGGETQYF.

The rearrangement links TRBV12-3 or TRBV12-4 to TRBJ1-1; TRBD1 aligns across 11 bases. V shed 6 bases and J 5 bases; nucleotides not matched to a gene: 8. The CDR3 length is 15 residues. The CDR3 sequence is CASSRDRGLSTEAFF. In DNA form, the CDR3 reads TGTGCCAGCAGCCGGGACAGGGGGTTGAGTACTGAAGCTTTCTTT.

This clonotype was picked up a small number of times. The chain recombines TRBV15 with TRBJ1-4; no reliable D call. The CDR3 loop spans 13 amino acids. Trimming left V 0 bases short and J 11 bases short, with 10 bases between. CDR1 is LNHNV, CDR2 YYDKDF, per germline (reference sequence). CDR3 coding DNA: TGTGCCACCAGCAGAGAAGAGGAAGGGAAACTGTTTTTT. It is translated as CATSREEEGKLFF.